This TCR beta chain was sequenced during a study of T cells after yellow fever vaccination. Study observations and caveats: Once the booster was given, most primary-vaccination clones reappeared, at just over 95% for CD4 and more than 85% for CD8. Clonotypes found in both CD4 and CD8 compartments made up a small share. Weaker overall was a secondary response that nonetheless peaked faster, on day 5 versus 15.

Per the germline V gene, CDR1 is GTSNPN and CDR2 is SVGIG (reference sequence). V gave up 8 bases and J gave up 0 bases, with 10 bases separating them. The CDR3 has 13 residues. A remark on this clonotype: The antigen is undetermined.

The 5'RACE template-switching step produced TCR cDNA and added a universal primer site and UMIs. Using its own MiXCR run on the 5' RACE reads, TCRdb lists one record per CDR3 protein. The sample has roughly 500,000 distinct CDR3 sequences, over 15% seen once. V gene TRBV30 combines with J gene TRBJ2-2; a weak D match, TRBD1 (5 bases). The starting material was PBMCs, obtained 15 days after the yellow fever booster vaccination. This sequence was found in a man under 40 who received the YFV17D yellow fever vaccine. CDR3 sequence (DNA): TGTGCCGCGACAGTTACGAACACCGGGGAGCTGTTTTTT. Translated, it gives CAATVTNTGELFF. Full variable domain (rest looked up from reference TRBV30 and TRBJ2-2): SQTIHQWPATLVQPVGSPLSLECTVEGTSNPNLYWYRQAAGRGLQLLFYSVGIGQISSEVPQNLSASRPQDRQFILSSKKLLLSDSGFYLCAATVTNTGELFFGEGSRLTVL.